The T cell receptor (beta chain) described here comes from a study of CXCR3-negative and CXCR3-positive naive CD8 T cells. Notes on the study in general: More hydrophobic TRB CDR3s occurred in CXCR3-positive than in CXCR3-negative naive cells.

A CD45RO-CCR7+CD27+CD95- profile was what naive CD8+ T cells displayed. UMI-tagged TRB cDNA libraries were built via 5' RACE. TCRdb re-called the 5' RACE reads and catalogs CDR3 proteins one per entry, DNA excluded. The sample includes tens of thousands of distinct CDR3 sequences. To note about this clonotype: The antigen remains undetermined.

The CDR3 totals 14 residues. Germline V CDR1 and CDR2: MNHEY, SVGEGT. The TCR comes from a human donor in good health. Some clones in this sample may be carry-over from other donors' samples. The chain combines TRBV6-2 or TRBV6-3 with TRBJ1-5. Source material: naive CXCR3+ CD8+ T cells from blood. Subset noted: CD45RO-CCR7+CD27+CD95- naive CD8+ T cells expressing CXCR3 (TNR3+). This CDR3 is CASSYGAVSQPQHF.